This TCR beta chain was obtained from a study of tumor and adjacent non-tumor tissue in lung cancer (dated by TCRdb to between 2017 and 2018). With regard to the full study: The cohort included 12 adenocarcinoma, 2 squamous cell carcinoma and 1 small cell lung cancer patients. Ages among the approximately 15 patients ranged from about 31 to 85 years, there were 10 men and 5 women, and disease was at TNM stage I to III. A total of some 130,000,000 productive TCRbeta reads were generated by sequencing, corresponding to an average of about 4.17 million reads per sample. Bulk TCRbeta repertoires were compared between lung tumor tissue and matched distant non-tumor lung tissue obtained from approximately 15 lung cancer patients. TCRbeta CDR3 sequencing was performed on under 35 paired specimens, with one tumor sample and one normal lung sample collected per patient. The full study reports these points: TCR diversity was significantly higher in younger patients, and greater tumor TCR diversity was associated with shorter overall survival and shorter disease-free survival. The methods do not name the sequencing platform or mention unique molecular identifiers. Only around 15 patients were included in the cohort, and the need for larger samples and more detailed clinical data was noted by the authors. Peripheral blood was not sequenced, so blood TCRbeta repertoires in these lung cancer patients were not examined. A significantly larger cumulative share of the repertoire was made up by the top 100 clones in normal lung than in tumor tissue. Significantly higher TCR diversity (inverse Simpson) was observed in tumor tissue than in normal lung tissue (about 410 vs 180, P = 0.0075, Mann-Whitney U test).

Based on the germline V gene, the CDR1 and CDR2 sequences are SGHAT and FQNNGV. V is reduced by 8 bases and J by 7 bases, leaving a spacing of 15 bases between them. Spanning cysteine to phenylalanine, the CDR3 consists of 13 amino acids. CDR3 DNA is the only sequence kept; it has 39 bases, read in frame from the first base. RNA was isolated from bulk unsorted tissue, and RNA quality was assessed with a NanoDrop ND-1000 and an Agilent 2100. For the normal lung samples, distant non-tumor tissue was collected more than 3 cm away from the tumor edge. Newly diagnosed lung cancer patients without prior chemotherapy who had been admitted for thoracic surgery in China between August and November 2014 were enrolled as donors. Patients who had received previous radiotherapy or chemotherapy, or who had another concurrent cancer, were excluded from the study. Surgical tissue pieces of about 1-2 cm3 were preserved in RNAlater solution and were kept at -80 degrees C until use.

Remarks on this clonotype: Its antigen is still unknown. No base-level quality is on record; no much larger clone is a single base apart.

To prepare the library, multiplex PCR was applied. Sequencing instrument: Illumina HiSeq 2500. TCRbeta libraries were constructed through three rounds of nested PCR with primers (Table S4) according to protocols adapted from ARM-PCR. PCR products of 200-500 bp were gel-excised and purified with the QIAquick gel extraction kit before sequencing. The study's processing was this. Trimmomatic was used to clean the reads, FLASH was used to merge the reads into complete CDR3 sequences, and MiTCR was used to assign the reads to V(D)J germline segments. Clonal diversity was computed as the inverse Simpson's index with VDJtools. In-frame sequences lacking a premature stop codon were counted as productive reads. In-frame beta chains were kept once TCRdb had trimmed the public reads at Q25 with fastp and called clones with MiXCR. Here each entry gathers all rows of one CDR3 protein and keeps the most common genes and DNA. TCRdb's processing, not the study's, gives the V and J calls here. The sample table holds almost 75,000 distinct CDR3 sequences, of which roughly 75% were seen once. The ten largest clones add up to 25% to 35% of the sample.

The TCR was taken from a woman aged 45-59 years with non-small cell lung cancer. The rearranged segments are TRBV11-2 and TRBJ2-1, with an unclear D gene assignment. Sequencing used distant non-tumor lung tissue. The sequenced DNA is TGTGCCAGCTGCTCAGATCTCGGTAATGAGCAGTTCTTC. Translated, it gives CASCSDLGNEQFF.